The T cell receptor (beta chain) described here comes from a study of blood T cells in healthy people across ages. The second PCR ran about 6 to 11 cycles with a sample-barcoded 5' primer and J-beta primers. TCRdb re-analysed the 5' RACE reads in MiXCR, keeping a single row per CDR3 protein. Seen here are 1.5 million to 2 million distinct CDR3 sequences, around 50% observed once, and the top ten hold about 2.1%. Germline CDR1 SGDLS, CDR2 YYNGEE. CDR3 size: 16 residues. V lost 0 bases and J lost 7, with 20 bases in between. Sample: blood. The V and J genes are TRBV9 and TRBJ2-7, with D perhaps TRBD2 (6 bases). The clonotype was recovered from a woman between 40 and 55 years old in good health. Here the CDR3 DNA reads TGTGCCAGCAGCGTAGTGGGGGTGGGGGGTAACGATGAGCAGTACTTC. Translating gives CASSVVGVGGNDEQYF.